The sequence of this TCR beta chain was determined in a study of cytomegalovirus exposure and HLA in healthy donors. With 60 Vbeta and 13 Jbeta primers, the PCR was carried out. Assay: immunoSEQ multiplex PCR; the TCRdb copy retains only in-frame clones and omits some. The sample holds some 130,000 clones, 77% seen once. Unmatched junction bases numbered 5, after V lost 6 bases and J lost 4 bases. CDR1 is MNHNS, CDR2 SASEGT, per germline. The CDR3 length is 14 residues. The chain is built from TRBV6-1 and TRBJ2-1; the match to TRBD1 covers 8 bases. The specimen sequenced was PBMCs. The TCR sequence derives from a male donor in good health and CMV-seropositive. The CDR3 sequence is CASSPRTGYNEQFF. CDR3 DNA: TGTGCCAGCAGCCCTAGGACAGGGTACAATGAGCAGTTCTTC.